The 15 T cell receptor beta chains in this list originate from one sample, sequenced in a study of T cells expressing NK-cell markers. Each CDR3 protein gets one entry in TCRdb, which reprocessed the 5' RACE reads and gives no DNA. The sample data list some 600,000 distinct CDR3 sequences. Sequences were obtained from blood T cells: a sorted CD56 or NKG2C T cell subset, CD4+ or CD8+ T cells, or bulk PBMC T cells (not recorded which). These receptors originate from a young man in good health.

The V call is TRBV2, the J call TRBJ2-5; checking the TCRdb D call of TRBD2 is not possible without DNA. From germline, CDR1 is SNHLY and CDR2 FYNNEI. The CDR3 extends over 15 amino acids. The CDR3 region is CASKKASGPLETQYF.

The J gene is TRBJ2-7, the V gene TRBV7-8; TCRdb selects TRBD1, and the lack of DNA leaves this call unchecked. Looked up from germline, CDR1 is SGHVS and CDR2 is FQNEAQ. The length of the CDR3 is 15 residues. The CDR3 spells CASSLAGTGGYEQYF.

This chain joins TRBV12-3 or TRBV12-4 and TRBJ2-1; TCRdb reports TRBD1, a call that lacks DNA to check it against. The CDR3 totals 16 residues. The CDR3 loop reads CASSPPRDRGYNEQFF.

The rearrangement uses TRBV5-1 and TRBJ1-4; TCRdb selects TRBD1, and the lack of DNA leaves this call unchecked. This CDR3 is 14 amino acids long. Germline assignment: CDR1 SGHRS and CDR2 YFSETQ. CDR3 sequence reads: CASSPDRGREKLFF. The full variable domain, rest sourced from reference TRBV5-1 and TRBJ1-4, is KAGVTQTPRYLIKTRGQQVTLSCSPISGHRSVSWYQQTPGQGLQFLFEYFSETQRNKGNFPGRFSGRQFSNSRSEMNVSTLELGDSALYLCASSPDRGREKLFFGSGTQLSVL.

The rearrangement joins TRBV4-1 to TRBJ2-3; without DNA, the TCRdb call of TRBD2 cannot be checked. Per germline, CDR1 MGHRA and CDR2 YSYEKL. The CDR3 totals 14 residues. The CDR3 sequence is CASSQSGGTDTQYF.

This chain's CDR3 is CSVEDQETQYF. V usage is TRBV29-1 and J usage is TRBJ2-5. The CDR3 contains 11 residues. Germline V lookup: CDR1 SQVTM, CDR2 ANQGSEA.

The chain is built from TRBV20-1 and TRBJ2-1; TCRdb proposes TRBD2, but this gene call is untestable without DNA. CDR3 length: 16 residues. Germline assignment: CDR1 DFQATT and CDR2 SNEGSKA (reference sequence). The CDR3 sequence: CSAQGKGLELYNEQFF.

This chain connects TRBV6-1 to TRBJ1-3; TCRdb indicates TRBD1, and absent DNA this call remains unverified. The germline V gene encodes CDR1 MNHNS and CDR2 SASEGT. The CDR3 has 15 amino acids. The CDR3 loop reads CASSETGTGGNTIYF.

The chain has TRBV11-2 and TRBJ1-3. CDR3 length: 16 amino acids. CDR1 and CDR2 (germline): SGHAT, FQNNGV. Here the CDR3 reads CASSFRRVYSGNTIYF. Using reference TRBV11-2 and TRBJ1-3 for the parts outside the CDR3, the full variable domain is EAGVAQSPRYKIIEKRQSVAFWCNPISGHATLYWYQQILGQGPKLLIQFQNNGVVDDSQLPKDRFSAERLKGVDSTLKIQPAKLEDSAVYLCASSFRRVYSGNTIYFGEGSWLTVV.

This chain uses TRBV12-3 or TRBV12-4 with TRBJ1-3. The CDR3 runs to 13 residues. The CDR3 is CASSKGAGNTIYF.

This sequence joins TRBV20-1 and TRBJ2-7. CDR3 length: 14 residues. Germline V CDR1 and CDR2: DFQATT, SNEGSKA (reference sequence). CDR3 region: CSAREVGTSYEQYF.

The chain uses TRBV20-1 and TRBJ2-1; TCRdb proposes TRBD1, but this gene call is untestable without DNA. CDR3 length equals 14 residues. The germline CDR1 and CDR2 sequences are DFQATT and SNEGSKA (reference sequence). CDR3 amino acids: CSAQTGTGGIEQFF.

The chain carries TRBV10-3 and TRBJ2-7; TCRdb calls TRBD1, which cannot be checked without DNA. CDR3 size: 14 residues. Germline assignment: CDR1 ENHRY and CDR2 SYGVKD. The chain's CDR3 is CAIRGDRGGYEQYF.

The chain is built from TRBV15 and TRBJ2-6; TCRdb's D call, TRBD1, is unchecked because there is no DNA. The germline V gene encodes CDR1 LNHNV and CDR2 YYDKDF (reference sequence). The CDR3 consists of 17 residues. This CDR3 reads CATSRRLTGPGANVLTF.

The J gene is TRBJ2-5, the V gene TRBV12-3 or TRBV12-4; no DNA is available, so the TRBD2 call from TCRdb remains unchecked. This CDR3 has 17 amino acids. CDR3 sequence reads: CASSLAASGSVQETQYF.